The table lists the clone carrying this TCR beta chain with a few counts. No antigen is known for it. The entry originates in a study of beta chain features in type 1 diabetes. Study background: Age, gender, cell numbers and subset yield matched between patients and controls. Overall study results and limits: Overrepresentation of cells with high TCR expression could result from cDNA sequencing.

This CDR3 has 15 amino acids. Looked up from germline, CDR1 is SGHTA and CDR2 is FQGNSA. V was clipped by 4 bases and J by 7 bases, with 16 bases between them. Expressed TCRB transcripts got sequenced, as all isolated RNA was reverse transcribed. Using immunoSEQ multiplex PCR, the repertoire was profiled, and TCRdb retains in-frame clones only, with some absent. Here the sample spans 900,000 or so clones, 17% being singletons. Sequences were obtained from naive CD4+ T cells from blood. The chain employs TRBV7-2 and TRBJ2-2; D not certain. This clonotype originated in a woman under 30 in good health. CDR3 coding DNA: TGTGCCAGCAGCTCAAACAGCCAACGCGGCGGGGAGCTGTTTTTT. This gives the protein CASSSNSQRGGELFF.